This TCR beta chain was identified in a study of blood T cell repertoires in COVID-19. This CDR3 is 15 amino acids long. Germline V gene lookup returns CDR1 MDHEN and CDR2 SYDVKM. Trimming took off 4 bases at V and 2 bases at J, with 15 bases between the two ends. Data came from immunoSEQ multiplex PCR; TCRdb stores just in-frame clones and leaves some out. The sample records around 220,000 clones, 80% to 85% being singletons. The sequence came from a human donor in a cohort sampled during active COVID-19. This sequence joins TRBV28 and TRBJ2-7; D is possibly TRBD1 (6 bases). Sequencing was performed on peripheral blood. CDR3 protein: CASSSHNRAAYEQYF. The CDR3 DNA reads as TGTGCCAGCAGTTCTCACAACAGGGCAGCCTACGAGCAGTACTTC.